The rows below give T cell receptor beta chains drawn from one sample of a study of blood T cells in healthy people across ages. Each CDR3 protein gets one entry after TCRdb re-called the 5' RACE reads with MiXCR. The repertoire has roughly 2 million distinct CDR3 sequences, 49% of them found once; the top ten carry over 2%. The sequencing sample was made of blood. The source is a woman in her 40s in good health. CDR3s leave out the opening cysteine and the closing phenylalanine or tryptophan. Each record gives: V gene, J gene, CDR3 protein.

>TRBV6-2/TRBV6-3|-
ASTPLGDRATYEQY
>TRBV4-3|TRBJ2-3
ASSQVEGPPTDTQY
>TRBV27|TRBJ1-1
ASALQGLNTEAF
>TRBV7-3|TRBJ2-1
VSSSDREQF
>TRBV20-1|TRBJ2-3
SANGRVGNTDTQY
>TRBV24-1|TRBJ2-3
ATSDPGINGEDTQY
>TRBV14|TRBJ1-6
ASSRSGTGTNSPLH
>TRBV6-2/TRBV6-3|TRBJ1-5
ASSGSTGTGRRPQH
>TRBV27|TRBJ2-2
ASSLLQGATGELF
>TRBV5-1|TRBJ1-1
ASTREGRGNTEAF
>TRBV12-3/TRBV12-4|TRBJ1-4
ASSFGEQGKKLF
>TRBV28|TRBJ2-5
ASKTGGAETQY
>TRBV7-2|TRBJ2-7
ASSLVVSSEQY
>TRBV7-2|TRBJ2-5
ASGSPGSETQY